The present entry profiles one T cell receptor beta chain with its context. The data originate from a study of CD8+ T cells in alopecia areata. cDNA reverse transcribed from extracted RNA served as the sequencing template. The data were produced by immunoSEQ multiplex PCR, yet TCRdb's version contains in-frame clones alone and is incomplete. This table holds 150,000 or so clones, about two thirds found once. Treatment noted: oral pan-JAK inhibitor, 5-10 mg twice daily. The source is a human donor with alopecia areata. Specimen: CD4+ T cells sorted from blood, collected at week 4, from a patient treated with tofacitinib.

CDR3 DNA: TGTGCCAGCGGAACAGCTAATCAGCCCCAGCATTTT. Amino acid sequence: CASGTANQPQHF. This rearrangement joins TRBV7-9 to TRBJ1-5; the D is unclear. V shed 8 bases and J shed 4 bases, with 9 bases lying between them. This CDR3 spans 12 amino acids. Germline CDR1 reads SEHNR; CDR2 reads FQNEAQ (reference sequence).